The present TCR beta chain was sequenced within a study of long-term antiretroviral therapy in people with HIV. About the research overall: The 2015 immediate-ART recommendation came about a decade after the earliest samples.

Run at survey level, the immunoSEQ assay was version v3.0. Sequencing set out to capture about 40,000-55,000 T-cell genomes per sample. Sequencing used immunoSEQ multiplex PCR; TCRdb keeps in-frame clones, though not all of them. The sample carries over 25,000 clones, 95% to 97% recorded once. Germline V gene data show CDR1 as SQVTM and CDR2 as ANQGSEA. V lost 6 bases to trimming and J lost 5 bases, with 5 bases between them. The CDR3 loop spans 10 amino acids. This sequence was found in a man aged 30 to 45 with HIV. J is TRBJ1-5 and V is TRBV29-1; D uncertain. Sequenced here: unsorted PBMCs, sampled roughly 6.4 years after starting antiretroviral therapy. The CDR3 sequence: CSVGDQPQHF. For the CDR3, the DNA is TGCAGCGTCGGGGATCAGCCCCAGCATTTT.